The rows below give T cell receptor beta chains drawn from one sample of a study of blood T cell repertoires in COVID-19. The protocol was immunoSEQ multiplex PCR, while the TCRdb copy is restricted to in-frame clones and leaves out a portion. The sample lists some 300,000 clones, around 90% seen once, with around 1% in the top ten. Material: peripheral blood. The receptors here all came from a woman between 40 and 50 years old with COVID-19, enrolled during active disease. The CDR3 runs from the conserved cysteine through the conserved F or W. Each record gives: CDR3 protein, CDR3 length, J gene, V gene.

CDR3 protein: CAISGSRDSSGNTIYF
CDR3 length: 16
J gene: TRBJ1-3
V gene: TRBV10-3

CDR3 protein: CASSQGQGNSYNSPLHF
CDR3 length: 17
J gene: TRBJ1-6
V gene: TRBV7-2

CDR3 protein: CASSPRSLADSYEQYF
CDR3 length: 16
J gene: TRBJ2-7
V gene: TRBV27

CDR3 protein: CASSYSDRTGELFF
CDR3 length: 14
J gene: TRBJ2-2
V gene: TRBV6-6

CDR3 protein: CASSLARGQNTEAFF
CDR3 length: 15
J gene: TRBJ1-1
V gene: TRBV5-1

CDR3 protein: CAISEQQSYGYTF
CDR3 length: 13
J gene: TRBJ1-2
V gene: TRBV10-3

CDR3 protein: CATEGIARDTQYF
CDR3 length: 13
J gene: TRBJ2-3
V gene: TRBV24-1

CDR3 protein: CASSYGGLAGLAGELFF
CDR3 length: 17
J gene: TRBJ2-2
V gene: TRBV6-2/TRBV6-3

CDR3 protein: CATSLPDRVREQFF
CDR3 length: 14
J gene: TRBJ2-1
V gene: TRBV15

CDR3 protein: CASSSAGQVGNTIYF
CDR3 length: 15
J gene: TRBJ1-3
V gene: TRBV7-3

CDR3 protein: CASSAPMGDTEAFF
CDR3 length: 14
J gene: TRBJ1-1
V gene: TRBV7-3

CDR3 protein: CASSPPGLAGVTEQFF
CDR3 length: 16
J gene: TRBJ2-1
V gene: TRBV18

CDR3 protein: CASSLSQQETQYF
CDR3 length: 13
J gene: TRBJ2-5
V gene: TRBV12-3/TRBV12-4

CDR3 protein: CASSLLTRADTQYF
CDR3 length: 14
J gene: TRBJ2-3
V gene: TRBV28

CDR3 protein: CASSFRGGGYGYTF
CDR3 length: 14
J gene: TRBJ1-2
V gene: TRBV27

CDR3 protein: CASSSRTGLRETQYF
CDR3 length: 15
J gene: TRBJ2-5
V gene: TRBV5-4

CDR3 protein: CAWSGGRASGELFF
CDR3 length: 14
J gene: TRBJ2-2
V gene: TRBV30

CDR3 protein: CASSLEQGAVTEAFF
CDR3 length: 15
J gene: TRBJ1-1
V gene: TRBV5-1

CDR3 protein: CASSQRGLGETQYF
CDR3 length: 14
J gene: TRBJ2-5
V gene: TRBV7-6

CDR3 protein: CASSLTGGVRNTIYF
CDR3 length: 15
J gene: TRBJ1-3
V gene: TRBV5-1

CDR3 protein: CASRPTGGRTEAFF
CDR3 length: 14
J gene: TRBJ1-1
V gene: TRBV27

CDR3 protein: CASRLGGSNYGYTF
CDR3 length: 14
J gene: TRBJ1-2
V gene: TRBV28

CDR3 protein: CASSSNGVSGRIYNEQFF
CDR3 length: 18
J gene: TRBJ2-1
V gene: TRBV19

CDR3 protein: CASSLAPSGVYLADTQYF
CDR3 length: 18
J gene: TRBJ2-3
V gene: TRBV7-9

CDR3 protein: CASSHWTGAPLEQYF
CDR3 length: 15
J gene: TRBJ2-7
V gene: TRBV14

CDR3 protein: CASSYSLLAGGSTDTQYF
CDR3 length: 18
J gene: TRBJ2-3
V gene: TRBV7-2

CDR3 protein: CASSLKGTSVETQYF
CDR3 length: 15
J gene: TRBJ2-5
V gene: TRBV5-5

CDR3 protein: CSVDAGVGYGYTF
CDR3 length: 13
J gene: TRBJ1-2
V gene: TRBV29-1

CDR3 protein: CASGLLVRDLLF
CDR3 length: 12
J gene: TRBJ2-1
V gene: TRBV2

CDR3 protein: CASRPGWRNQPQHF
CDR3 length: 14
J gene: TRBJ1-5
V gene: TRBV6-5

CDR3 protein: CASSRGKGSPLHF
CDR3 length: 13
J gene: TRBJ1-6
V gene: TRBV2

CDR3 protein: CASSLAARVKGYTF
CDR3 length: 14
J gene: TRBJ1-2
V gene: TRBV28

CDR3 protein: CASSVYRADNSPLHF
CDR3 length: 15
J gene: TRBJ1-6
V gene: TRBV2

CDR3 protein: CASSLQTGRNTEAFF
CDR3 length: 15
J gene: TRBJ1-1
V gene: TRBV28

CDR3 protein: CASSQEVAGIQETQYF
CDR3 length: 16
J gene: TRBJ2-5
V gene: TRBV4-3

CDR3 protein: CASSLQGVAEAFF
CDR3 length: 13
J gene: TRBJ1-1
V gene: TRBV12-3/TRBV12-4

CDR3 protein: CASGEVQPQHF
CDR3 length: 11
J gene: TRBJ1-5
V gene: TRBV28

CDR3 protein: CASSPGSYEQYF
CDR3 length: 12
J gene: TRBJ2-7
V gene: TRBV3-1/TRBV3-2

CDR3 protein: CASSLTRQGRGYTF
CDR3 length: 14
J gene: TRBJ1-2
V gene: TRBV27